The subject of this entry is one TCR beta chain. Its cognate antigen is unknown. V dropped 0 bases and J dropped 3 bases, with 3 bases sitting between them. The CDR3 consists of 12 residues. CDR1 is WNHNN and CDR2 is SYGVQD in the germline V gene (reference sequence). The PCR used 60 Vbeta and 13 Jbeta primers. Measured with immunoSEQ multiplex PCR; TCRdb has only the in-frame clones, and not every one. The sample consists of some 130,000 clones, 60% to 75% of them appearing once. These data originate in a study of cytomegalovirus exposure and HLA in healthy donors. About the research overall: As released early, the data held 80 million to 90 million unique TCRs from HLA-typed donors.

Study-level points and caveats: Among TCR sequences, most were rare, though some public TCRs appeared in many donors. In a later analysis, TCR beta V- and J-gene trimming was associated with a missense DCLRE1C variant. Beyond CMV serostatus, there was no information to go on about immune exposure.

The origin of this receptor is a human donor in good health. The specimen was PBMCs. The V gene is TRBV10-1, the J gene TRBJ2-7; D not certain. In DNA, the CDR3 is TGCGCCAGCAGTGAGTCCAACTACGAGCAGTACTTC. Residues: CASSESNYEQYF.